What follows are 22 T cell receptor beta chains derived from one specimen sequenced in a study of shared clonotypes between healthy human individuals. Method: immunoSEQ multiplex PCR; TCRdb's copy keeps in-frame clones and lacks some. Of about 180,000 clones in the sample, around 93% are singletons; the top ten hold 0.065% to 0.07%. Sequences were obtained from naive CD4+ T cells sorted from blood. Specified subset: CD45RA+ positively selected. Source of these receptors: a young woman in good health.

This clone showed up just once. The V and J genes are TRBV6-1 and TRBJ2-7, with 12 positions matching TRBD1. Germline V CDR1 and CDR2: MNHNS, SASEGT. V lost 3 bases and J lost 6; bases outside the gene matches: 6. The CDR3 is made up of 15 amino acids. The CDR3 loop reads CASSDVGQGASEQYF. Written as DNA, the CDR3 is TGTGCCAGCAGTGACGTGGGACAGGGGGCTTCCGAGCAGTACTTC.

The chain uses TRBV21-1 and TRBJ1-3; TRBD1 is taken as the D call from the table, unchecked against the DNA. TRBV21-1 is tagged as a pseudogene. The CDR3 has 16 amino acids. The CDR3 coding sequence is TGTGCCAGCAGCTTAAGGACACCGGGCTCTGGAAACACCATATATTTT. Its translation: CASSLRTPGSGNTIYF.

The chain couples TRBV9 to TRBJ1-2; no reliable D call. CDR3 length: 12 amino acids. Trimming took 2 bases from V and 8 from J, leaving 10 bases between them. Per germline, CDR1 SGDLS and CDR2 YYNGEE. The chain's CDR3 is CASSVSPGGYTF. CDR3 DNA sequence: TGTGCCAGCAGCGTTAGCCCCGGGGGCTACACCTTC.

The chain recombines TRBV2 with TRBJ2-7; D is undetermined. In germline, CDR1 is SNHLY, CDR2 FYNNEI. V shed 2 bases and J shed 6 bases, with 8 bases lying between them. The CDR3 runs 12 residues. DNA of the CDR3: TGTGCCAGCAGTGAAAGTTTGGGCGAGCAGTACTTC. It yields the protein CASSESLGEQYF.

The rearrangement joins TRBV5-4 to TRBJ1-1, with 8 bases matching TRBD1. The CDR3 sequence is 16 residues long. The V gene's germline CDR1 is SGHNT and CDR2 YYREEE (reference sequence). With V trimmed by 0 bases and J by 2 bases, 6 bases remained unmatched. CDR3 nucleotides: TGTGCCAGCAGCTTGGGAGGAGGACAGGGCAACACTGAAGCTTTCTTT. Amino acids: CASSLGGGQGNTEAFF. Looking up the rest from reference TRBV5-4 and TRBJ1-1 gives the full variable domain: ETGVTQSPTHLIKTRGQQVTLRCSSQSGHNTVSWYQQALGQGPQFIFQYYREEENGRGNFPPRFSGLQFPNYSSELNVNALELDDSALYLCASSLGGGQGNTEAFFGQGTRLTVV.

This clone was seen only once. The rearrangement links TRBV19 to TRBJ1-6; unclear D gene. CDR1 is LNHDA and CDR2 is SQIVND in the germline V gene (reference sequence). This CDR3 is 18 amino acids long. Deletions cut 6 bases from V and 3 bases from J, with 21 bases between. The CDR3 bases are TGTGCCAGTAGCTTAAAAGGACCTCAACCCCACTATAATTCACCCCTCCACTTT. The encoded protein is CASSLKGPQPHYNSPLHF.

Worth noting for this clone: Germline and junction disagree at one end, which may indicate a read error. This sequence joins TRBV19 and TRBJ1-3, with 8 positions matching TRBD1. This CDR3 spans 17 amino acids. Germline V lookup: CDR1 LNHDA, CDR2 SQIVND (reference sequence). This CDR3 reads CASSPTLTGTGGNTTYF. The DNA of the CDR3 is TGTGCCAGTAGCCCTACACTCACCGGGACAGGTGGAAACACCACATATTTT.

This clone occurred once. CDR3 protein: CASSFPGQGLEETQYF. In nucleotides, the CDR3 is TGCGCCAGCAGCTTTCCGGGACAGGGCTTGGAAGAGACCCAGTACTTC. The chain joins TRBV5-1 to TRBJ2-5, with TRBD1 matching over 9 bases. Trimming cost V 2 bases and J 3 bases; bases outside gene matches: 8. From germline, CDR1 is SGHRS and CDR2 YFSETQ. The CDR3 consists of 16 residues.

The V and J genes are TRBV5-1 and TRBJ2-7, with 12 bases aligning to TRBD2. Trimming removed 0 bases from V and 9 bases from J; junction bases left unmatched: 16. The CDR3 consists of 18 residues. The germline gives CDR1 SGHRS, CDR2 YFSETQ. CDR3 residues: CASSLAGEAASGRAAQYF. CDR3 bases: TGCGCCAGCAGCTTGGCGGGGGAGGCGGCTAGCGGGAGGGCCGCGCAGTACTTC.

The rearrangement joins TRBV20-1 to TRBJ2-1; D might be TRBD1 or TRBD2, each matching 5 bases. The CDR3 is 9 amino acids. Germline values: CDR1 DFQATT, CDR2 SNEGSKA (reference sequence). Trimming removed 7 bases from V and 13 bases from J, with 11 bases in between. CDR3 sequence (DNA): TGCAGTGGAGGGGTTTTCCAGTTCTTC. It translates to CSGGVFQFF.

This clone was counted a few times. The chain is built from TRBV7-9 and TRBJ2-7; D not certain. Germline V lookup: CDR1 SEHNR, CDR2 FQNEAQ (reference sequence). Trimming took off 5 bases at V and 3 bases at J, with 14 bases between the two ends. This CDR3 is built from 14 residues. The CDR3 DNA follows: TGTGCCAGCAGCCCAGGACGGGCCAGCTACGAGCAGTACTTC. Translated: CASSPGRASYEQYF.

The count of this clone is one. The chain couples TRBV7-8 to TRBJ2-7; D unresolved. The CDR3 runs 14 residues. The V end was cut by 3 bases, the J end by 2 bases, with 11 bases between. Germline-derived CDR1 and CDR2 are SGHVS and FQNEAQ. This chain's CDR3 is CASSFTERTYEQYF. Here the CDR3 DNA reads TGTGCCAGCAGCTTTACTGAACGGACCTACGAGCAGTACTTC.

This clone has only one observation. The chain links TRBV19 to TRBJ1-1; D gene ambiguous. Germline CDR1 is LNHDA and CDR2 is SQIVND (reference sequence). This CDR3 contains 14 residues. Trimming took off 3 bases at V and 1 base at J, with 9 bases between the two ends. The DNA for the CDR3 is TGTGCCAGTAGTATTAGGCAGGCGAACACTGAAGCTTTCTTT. Protein product: CASSIRQANTEAFF.

The genes are TRBV27 and TRBJ1-6; D is ambiguous. V lost 5 bases and J 10 bases, leaving 12 bases between the germline ends. This CDR3 has 13 amino acids. Germline V gene lookup returns CDR1 MNHEY and CDR2 SMNVEV (reference sequence). CDR3 in amino acids: CASSRTLISPLHF. CDR3 nucleotides: TGTGCCAGCAGTCGCACCTTGATATCACCCCTCCACTTT.

Only one count was recorded for this clone. The chain uses TRBV28 and TRBJ2-1; TRBD2 might be the D (5 bases). The V end was cut by 6 bases, the J end by 2 bases, with 14 bases between. The germline V gene encodes CDR1 MDHEN and CDR2 SYDVKM. This CDR3 is built from 15 residues. The CDR3: CASRETTTPYNEQFF. As DNA, the CDR3 is TGTGCCAGCAGGGAGACTACAACTCCCTACAATGAGCAGTTCTTC.

This clone has a handful of counts. The chain carries TRBV6-5 and TRBJ2-7; D not certain. The V gene lost 2 bases and the J gene lost 6 bases, with 5 bases spanning the gap. This CDR3 spans 11 amino acids. The germline V gene has CDR1 MNHEY and CDR2 SVGAGI. For the CDR3, the DNA is TGTGCCAGCAGTTACCGACTCGAGCAGTACTTC. Protein product: CASSYRLEQYF.

The chain employs TRBV19 and TRBJ1-2, with 8 nucleotides matching TRBD1. This CDR3 is built from 16 residues. CDR1 is LNHDA and CDR2 is SQIVND in the germline V gene (reference sequence). With 6 bases clipped from V and 4 bases from J, the junction kept 13 bases outside the gene matches. CDR3 sequence reads: CASRPPIGTGPYGYTF. The CDR3 coding sequence is TGTGCCAGTAGACCTCCCATCGGGACAGGCCCCTATGGCTACACCTTC.

The J gene is TRBJ2-7, the V gene TRBV5-1; 7 bases agree with TRBD2. CDR3 length: 14 residues. The junction had 8 bases not matched to a gene; V was cut back by 4 bases and J by 4 bases. Germline loops: CDR1 SGHRS, CDR2 YFSETQ. The CDR3 DNA sequence: TGCGCCAGCAGCCTCCGGGGAGGGAGTTACGAGCAGTACTTC. Amino acid sequence: CASSLRGGSYEQYF.

The chain is built from TRBV7-2 and TRBJ2-7; TRBD2 matches at 8 bases. CDR1 and CDR2 (germline): SGHTA, FQGNSA. V trimming: 2 bases; J trimming: 7 bases; junction bases outside the gene matches: 22. This CDR3 has 19 amino acids. The CDR3 protein is CASSLKVGLAGNLYLEQYF. CDR3 coding DNA: TGTGCCAGCAGCTTAAAGGTTGGGCTAGCGGGTAACCTATACCTAGAGCAGTACTTC.

This clone was seen only once. The chain combines TRBV10-2 with TRBJ2-7, with D possibly being TRBD1 or TRBD2 (6 bases each). CDR3 length: 16 amino acids. CDR1 and CDR2 (germline): WSHSY, SAAADI. V lost 4 bases and J lost 3, with 19 bases in between. CDR3 DNA: TGCGCCAGCAGTGCAACTCGCGGGACAAAGAGCTACGAGCAGTACTTC. This translates into CASSATRGTKSYEQYF.

V gene TRBV28 combines with J gene TRBJ1-6; TRBD1 is a possible D gene (5 bases). The CDR3 is 15 residues long. Germline CDR1 and CDR2: MDHEN and SYDVKM. Deletions cut 4 bases from V and 9 bases from J, with 16 bases between. The CDR3 DNA reads TGTGCCAGCAGTTATGTCATAGGGCAGGGTTCACCCCTCCACTTT. Encoded protein: CASSYVIGQGSPLHF.

V gene TRBV7-9 combines with J gene TRBJ2-5; unclear D gene. Per germline, CDR1 SEHNR and CDR2 FQNEAQ (reference sequence). Trimming left V 5 bases short and J 1 base short, with 8 bases between. This CDR3 contains 13 residues. CDR3 coding DNA: TGTGCCAGCAGCCGCAGTTCCCAAGAGACCCAGTACTTC. It yields the protein CASSRSSQETQYF. The full variable domain, its missing parts supplied by reference TRBV7-9 and TRBJ2-5, is DTGVSQNPRHKITKRGQNVTFRCDPISEHNRLYWYRQTLGQGPEFLTYFQNEAQLEKSRLLSDRFSAERPKGSFSTLEIQRTEQGDSAMYLCASSRSSQETQYFGPGTRLLVL.